The present TCR beta chain was sequenced within a study of cytomegalovirus exposure and HLA in healthy donors. Concerning this clone: No antigen is known for it.

The PCR was carried out with 60 Vbeta primers and 13 Jbeta primers. Generated by immunoSEQ multiplex PCR, the TCRdb table keeps only in-frame clones and is missing some. This sample's clone table lists roughly 80,000 clones. The study, taken as a whole, reports: Looking again later, the authors saw that most CMV-associated TCR beta chains seemed HLA-restricted. Later work associated 16,951 TCR beta sequences with HLA alleles at 0.05 false discovery rate. Reports showed the classifier diagnosing cytomegalovirus status with high specificity and sensitivity.

J lost 7 bases, V lost 0 bases, and 4 bases had no gene match. CDR1 is LGHNA, CDR2 YNFKEQ, per germline. The CDR3 loop spans 15 amino acids. Sequencing was carried out using PBMCs. The chain uses TRBV4-2 and TRBJ2-7, with TRBD1 matching 12 bases. This clonotype originated in a girl aged 5-17 years in good health and CMV-seropositive. This CDR3 is CASSQEGQGAREQYF. CDR3 nucleotides: TGTGCCAGCAGCCAAGAGGGACAGGGGGCTCGGGAGCAGTACTTC.